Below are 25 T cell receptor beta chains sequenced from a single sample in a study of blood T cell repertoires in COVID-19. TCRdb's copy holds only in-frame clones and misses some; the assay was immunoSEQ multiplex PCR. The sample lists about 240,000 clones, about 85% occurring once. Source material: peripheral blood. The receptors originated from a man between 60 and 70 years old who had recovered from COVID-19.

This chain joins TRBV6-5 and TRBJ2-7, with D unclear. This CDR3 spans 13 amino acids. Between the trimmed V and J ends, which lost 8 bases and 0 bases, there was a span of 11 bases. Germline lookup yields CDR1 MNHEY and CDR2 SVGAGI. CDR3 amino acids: CASARQSSYEQYF. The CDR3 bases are TGTGCCAGCGCCCGACAAAGCTCCTACGAGCAGTACTTC.

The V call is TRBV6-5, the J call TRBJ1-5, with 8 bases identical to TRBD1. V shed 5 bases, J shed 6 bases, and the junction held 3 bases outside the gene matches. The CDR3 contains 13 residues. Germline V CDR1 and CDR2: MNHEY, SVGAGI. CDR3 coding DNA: TGTGCCAGCAGTAACAGGGGGAGTCAGCCCCAGCATTTT. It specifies CASSNRGSQPQHF.

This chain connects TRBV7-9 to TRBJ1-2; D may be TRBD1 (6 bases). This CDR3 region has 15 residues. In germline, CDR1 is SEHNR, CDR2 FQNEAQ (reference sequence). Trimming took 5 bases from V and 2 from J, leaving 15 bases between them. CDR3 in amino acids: CASSNRTAANYGYTF. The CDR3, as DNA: TGTGCCAGCAGCAACAGGACAGCGGCCAACTATGGCTACACCTTC.

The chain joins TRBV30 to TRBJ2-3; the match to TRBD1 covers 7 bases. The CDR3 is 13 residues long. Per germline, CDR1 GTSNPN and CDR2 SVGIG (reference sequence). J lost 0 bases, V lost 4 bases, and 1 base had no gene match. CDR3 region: CAWNRGSTDTQYF. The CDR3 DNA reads TGTGCCTGGAACAGGGGAAGCACAGATACGCAGTATTTT.

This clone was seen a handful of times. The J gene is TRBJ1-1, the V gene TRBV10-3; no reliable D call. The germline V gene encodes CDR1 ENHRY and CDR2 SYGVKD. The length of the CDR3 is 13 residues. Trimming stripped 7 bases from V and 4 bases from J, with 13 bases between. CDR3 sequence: CAITAQEGTEAFF. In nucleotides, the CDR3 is TGTGCCATCACAGCCCAGGAGGGCACTGAAGCTTTCTTT.

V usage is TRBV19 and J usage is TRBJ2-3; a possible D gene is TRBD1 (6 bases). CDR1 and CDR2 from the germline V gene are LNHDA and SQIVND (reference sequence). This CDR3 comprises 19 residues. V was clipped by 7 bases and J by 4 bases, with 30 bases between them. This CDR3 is CASTSRWGRVDTGPDTQYF. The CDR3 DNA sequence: TGTGCCAGTACCTCCAGATGGGGGCGAGTAGATACGGGGCCAGATACGCAGTATTTT.

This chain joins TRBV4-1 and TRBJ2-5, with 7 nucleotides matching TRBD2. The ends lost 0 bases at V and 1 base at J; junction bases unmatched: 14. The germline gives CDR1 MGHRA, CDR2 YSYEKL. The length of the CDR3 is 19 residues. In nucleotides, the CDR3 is TGCGCCAGCAGCCAAGATGAAGTCTCCTGGTGGGGGGGCCAAGAGACCCAGTACTTC. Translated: CASSQDEVSWWGGQETQYF.

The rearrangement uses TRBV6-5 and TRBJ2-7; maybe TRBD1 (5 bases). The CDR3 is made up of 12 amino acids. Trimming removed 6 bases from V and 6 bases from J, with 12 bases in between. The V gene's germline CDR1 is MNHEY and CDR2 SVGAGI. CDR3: CASRKGVREQYV. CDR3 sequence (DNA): TGTGCCAGCAGGAAAGGGGTTCGCGAGCAGTACGTC.

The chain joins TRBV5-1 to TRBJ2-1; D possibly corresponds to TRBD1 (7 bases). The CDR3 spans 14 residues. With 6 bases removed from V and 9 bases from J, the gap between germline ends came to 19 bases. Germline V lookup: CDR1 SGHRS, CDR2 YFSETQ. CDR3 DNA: TGCGCCAGCACCCCGGAGGGGGCCAGGGGTGAGCAGTTCTTC. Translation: CASTPEGARGEQFF.

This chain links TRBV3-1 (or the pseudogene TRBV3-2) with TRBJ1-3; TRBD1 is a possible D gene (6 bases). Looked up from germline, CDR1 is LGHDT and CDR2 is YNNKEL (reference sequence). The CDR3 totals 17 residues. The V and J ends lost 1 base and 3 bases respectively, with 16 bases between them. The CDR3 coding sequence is TGTGCCAGCAGCCAAGGCGCCCCACAGGGCAGTGGAAACACCATATATTTT. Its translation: CASSQGAPQGSGNTIYF.

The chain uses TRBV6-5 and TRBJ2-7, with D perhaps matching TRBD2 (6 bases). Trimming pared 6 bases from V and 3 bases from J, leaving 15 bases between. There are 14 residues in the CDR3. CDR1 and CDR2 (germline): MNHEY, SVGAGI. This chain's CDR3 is CASSPTLGGYEQYF. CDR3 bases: TGTGCCAGCAGCCCCACCTTGGGGGGCTACGAGCAGTACTTC.

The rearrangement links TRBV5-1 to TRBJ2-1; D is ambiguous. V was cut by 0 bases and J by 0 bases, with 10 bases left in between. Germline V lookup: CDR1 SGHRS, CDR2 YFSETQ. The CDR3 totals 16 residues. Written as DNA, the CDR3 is TGCGCCAGCAGCTTGGAACGCGGCCGCTCCTACAATGAGCAGTTCTTC. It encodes CASSLERGRSYNEQFF.

In DNA, the CDR3 is TGTGCCGTTGGACTGAACTATGGCTACACCTTC. Residues: CAVGLNYGYTF. The chain is built from TRBV24-1 and TRBJ1-2; no firm D call. The CDR3 is 11 amino acids. Germline CDR1 KGHDR, CDR2 SFDVKD. V was pared by 12 bases and J by 2 bases, with 9 bases between.

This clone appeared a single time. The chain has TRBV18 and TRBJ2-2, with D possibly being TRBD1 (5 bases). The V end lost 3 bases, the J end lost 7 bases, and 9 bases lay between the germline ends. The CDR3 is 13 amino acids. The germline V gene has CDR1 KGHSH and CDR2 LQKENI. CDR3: CASSPQGNGELFF. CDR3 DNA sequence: TGTGCCAGCTCACCCCAGGGAAACGGGGAGCTGTTTTTT.

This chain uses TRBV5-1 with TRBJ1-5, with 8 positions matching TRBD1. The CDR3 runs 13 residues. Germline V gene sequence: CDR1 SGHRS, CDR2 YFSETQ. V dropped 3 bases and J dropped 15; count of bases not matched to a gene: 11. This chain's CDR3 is CASSYTPGQEMHF. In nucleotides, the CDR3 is TGCGCCAGCAGCTACACTCCGGGACAGGAAATGCATTTT.

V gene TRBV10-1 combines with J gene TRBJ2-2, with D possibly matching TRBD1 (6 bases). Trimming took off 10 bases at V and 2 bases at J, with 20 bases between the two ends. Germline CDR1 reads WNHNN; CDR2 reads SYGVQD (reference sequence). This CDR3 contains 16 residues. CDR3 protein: CANTFPGHNNTGELFF. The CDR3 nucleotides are TGCGCCAACACTTTTCCGGGACACAATAACACCGGGGAGCTGTTTTTT.

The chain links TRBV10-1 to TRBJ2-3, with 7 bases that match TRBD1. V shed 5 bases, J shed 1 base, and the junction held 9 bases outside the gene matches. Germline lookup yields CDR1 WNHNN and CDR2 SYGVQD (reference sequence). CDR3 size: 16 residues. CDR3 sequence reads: CASSTEGAGGTDTQYF. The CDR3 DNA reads TGCGCCAGCAGTACAGAGGGGGCTGGAGGCACAGATACGCAGTATTTT.

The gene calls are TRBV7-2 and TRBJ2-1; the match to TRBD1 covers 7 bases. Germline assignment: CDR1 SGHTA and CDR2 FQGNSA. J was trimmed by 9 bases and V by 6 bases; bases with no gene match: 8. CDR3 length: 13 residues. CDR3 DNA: TGTGCCAGCAGGCAGCGACAGGGCAGTGAGCAGTTCTTC. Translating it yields CASRQRQGSEQFF.

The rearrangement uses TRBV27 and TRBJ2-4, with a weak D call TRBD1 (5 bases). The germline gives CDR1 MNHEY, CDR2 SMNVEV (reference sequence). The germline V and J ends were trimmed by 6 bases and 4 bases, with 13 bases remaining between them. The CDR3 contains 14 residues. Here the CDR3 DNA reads TGTGCCAGCAGCGGTTGGGGCGAGAAAAACATTCAGTACTTC. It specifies CASSGWGEKNIQYF.

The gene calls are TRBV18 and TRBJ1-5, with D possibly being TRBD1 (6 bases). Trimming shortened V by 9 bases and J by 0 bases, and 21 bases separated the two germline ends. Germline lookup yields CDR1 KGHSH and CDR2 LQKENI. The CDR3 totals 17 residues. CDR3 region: CASSPRTGTNSNQPQHF. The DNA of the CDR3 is TGTGCCAGTTCCCCTCGTACAGGGACAAATAGCAATCAGCCCCAGCATTTT.

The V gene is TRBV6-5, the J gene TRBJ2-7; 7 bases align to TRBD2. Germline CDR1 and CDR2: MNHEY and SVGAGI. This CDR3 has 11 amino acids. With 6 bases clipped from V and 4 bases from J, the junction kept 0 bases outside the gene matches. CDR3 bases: TGTGCCAGCAGAGCGGGGTACGAGCAGTACTTC. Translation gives CASRAGYEQYF.

This CDR3 reads CATSITGVTEAFF. The CDR3 DNA follows: TGTGCCACCAGCATCACAGGGGTGACTGAAGCTTTCTTT. The chain employs TRBV15 and TRBJ1-1, with TRBD1 matching 7 bases. V lost 4 bases, J lost 5 bases, and 4 bases stayed unmatched. The CDR3 totals 13 residues. Germline V lookup: CDR1 LNHNV, CDR2 YYDKDF (reference sequence).

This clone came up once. For the CDR3, the DNA is TGTGCCAGCAGCGGAGACAGGGGCGGGGGCCGGAACACTGAAGCTTTCTTT. Its translation is CASSGDRGGGRNTEAFF. V is TRBV9 and J is TRBJ1-1; TRBD1 matches 8 bases. The germline CDR1 and CDR2 sequences are SGDLS and YYNGEE. This CDR3 is built from 17 residues. V was pared by 3 bases and J by 1 base, with 11 bases of the junction left unmatched.

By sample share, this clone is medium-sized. DNA of the CDR3: TGTGCCAGCAGTTACCCTCCCGGGAGCGGGGCTGATACGCAGTATTTT. It encodes CASSYPPGSGADTQYF. The chain recombines TRBV6-6 with TRBJ2-3; 7 bases align to TRBD2. The CDR3 contains 16 residues. The germline V gene has CDR1 MNHNY and CDR2 SVGAGI (reference sequence). V lost 2 bases and J lost 6; bases outside the gene matches: 11.

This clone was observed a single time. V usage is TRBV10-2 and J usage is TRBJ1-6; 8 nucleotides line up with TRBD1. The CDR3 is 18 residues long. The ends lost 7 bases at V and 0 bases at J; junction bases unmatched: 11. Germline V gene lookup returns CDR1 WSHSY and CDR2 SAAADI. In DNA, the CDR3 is TGCGCCAGCATGAGGGACAGGATGATGAGCTCCTATAATTCACCCCTCCACTTT. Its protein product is CASMRDRMMSSYNSPLHF.